Below are 18 T cell receptor beta chains sequenced from a single sample in a study of somatic mutations in cytotoxic T cells in rheumatoid arthritis. Sequenced by immunoSEQ multiplex PCR; TCRdb stores in-frame clones only, minus some. The data hold approximately 20,000 clones, with around 86% observed a single time. Source material: CD8+ T cells sorted from blood. The receptors come from a man younger than 35 with rheumatoid arthritis.

The chain couples TRBV15 to TRBJ2-1; 14 bases line up with TRBD2. V was pared by 8 bases and J by 4 bases, with 4 bases of the junction left unmatched. CDR3 length: 15 residues. From germline, CDR1 is LNHNV and CDR2 YYDKDF (reference sequence). The CDR3 sequence is CATEGTSGGYNEQFF. For the CDR3, the DNA is TGTGCCACCGAGGGGACTAGCGGGGGTTACAATGAGCAGTTCTTC.

V usage is TRBV7-3 and J usage is TRBJ2-2, with a possible D match to TRBD2 (5 bases). The CDR3 runs to 13 residues. Germline V gives CDR1 SGHTA, CDR2 FQGTGA. The V gene lost 5 bases and the J gene lost 2 bases, with 6 bases spanning the gap. CDR3: CASSRGNTGELFF. CDR3 in DNA: TGTGCCAGCAGCCGGGGAAACACCGGGGAGCTGTTTTTT.

This clone appeared once. The rearrangement joins TRBV5-1 to TRBJ2-1; TRBD2 agrees at 11 bases. Unmatched junction bases numbered 8, after V lost 1 base and J lost 8 bases. From germline, CDR1 is SGHRS and CDR2 YFSETQ. The CDR3 loop spans 16 amino acids. The CDR3 sequence is CASSLRLAGGLDEQFF. The DNA of the CDR3 is TGCGCCAGCAGCTTGAGGTTAGCGGGGGGGCTCGATGAGCAGTTCTTC.

The J gene is TRBJ2-7, the V gene TRBV29-1; possible D gene TRBD1, 5 bases. The CDR3 runs 14 residues. CDR1 SQVTM and CDR2 ANQGSEA come from the germline V gene. V was trimmed by 4 bases and J by 3 bases, leaving 16 bases between them. CDR3 protein: CSVGWRTPLYEQYF. The DNA of the CDR3 is TGCAGCGTTGGGTGGCGGACACCTCTCTACGAGCAGTACTTC.

The chain recombines TRBV5-4 with TRBJ2-1, with a tentative D call TRBD2 (5 bases). Trimming pared 4 bases from V and 6 bases from J, leaving 11 bases between. Per the germline V gene, CDR1 is SGHNT and CDR2 is YYREEE (reference sequence). This CDR3 comprises 13 residues. In nucleotides, the CDR3 is TGTGCCAGCAGCCGGTGGGCGGGCAATGAGCAGTTCTTC. It is translated as CASSRWAGNEQFF.

This chain links TRBV6-1 with TRBJ1-1; the D gene is possibly TRBD1 (6 bases). The CDR3 has 14 residues. Germline V gene lookup returns CDR1 MNHNS and CDR2 SASEGT. The V and J ends lost 2 bases and 5 bases respectively, with 12 bases between them. The CDR3 region is CASSEWGLRTEAFF. In DNA, the CDR3 is TGTGCCAGCAGTGAATGGGGGCTTCGGACTGAAGCTTTCTTT.

The chain recombines TRBV6-1 with TRBJ2-7; D might be TRBD2 (6 bases). The CDR3 runs to 15 residues. Trimming took 1 base from V and 6 from J, leaving 16 bases between them. Germline V gene lookup returns CDR1 MNHNS and CDR2 SASEGT. CDR3 in amino acids: CASSEGGREVGEQYF. The DNA for the CDR3 is TGTGCCAGCAGTGAAGGTGGCAGGGAGGTAGGCGAGCAGTACTTC.

This chain uses TRBV27 with TRBJ2-1; TRBD2 matches 7 bases. Germline values: CDR1 MNHEY, CDR2 SMNVEV (reference sequence). The CDR3 runs to 14 residues. V lost 7 bases and J lost 4; bases outside the gene matches: 7. This chain's CDR3 is CASKTAGSYNEQFF. The CDR3 DNA reads TGTGCCAGCAAAACAGCGGGGAGTTACAATGAGCAGTTCTTC.

The rearrangement links TRBV19 to TRBJ1-1, with 7 bases fitting TRBD1. Germline V lookup: CDR1 LNHDA, CDR2 SQIVND (reference sequence). J was trimmed by 5 bases and V by 5 bases; bases with no gene match: 2. This CDR3 spans 12 amino acids. CDR3 sequence: CASSPGGTEAFF. CDR3 nucleotides: TGTGCCAGTAGTCCAGGGGGGACTGAAGCTTTCTTT.

The J gene is TRBJ1-1, the V gene TRBV6-6; D gene uncertain. CDR3 length equals 14 residues. V was clipped by 2 bases and J by 0 bases, with 7 bases between them. In germline, CDR1 is MNHNY, CDR2 SVGAGI (reference sequence). CDR3 region: CASSYTHMNTEAFF. CDR3 nucleotides: TGTGCCAGCAGTTACACCCACATGAACACTGAAGCTTTCTTT.

This clone was counted a few times. The V call is TRBV4-3, the J call TRBJ1-1; D remains ambiguous. Germline CDR1 and CDR2: LGHNA and YSLEER. The CDR3 is 15 residues long. Trimming took off 1 base at V and 7 bases at J, with 16 bases between the two ends. For the CDR3, the DNA is TGCGCCAGCAGCCAAGGTAATGGACGGATCTTTGAAGCTTTCTTT. It specifies CASSQGNGRIFEAFF.

The chain uses TRBV4-1 and TRBJ2-2; 13 bases align to TRBD2. V shed 4 bases and J 3 bases; nucleotides not matched to a gene: 5. Germline-derived CDR1 and CDR2 are MGHRA and YSYEKL. The CDR3 loop spans 17 amino acids. In DNA form, the CDR3 reads TGCGCCAGCAGCCCGACTAGCGGGGGGACCTACACCGGGGAGCTGTTTTTT. It is translated as CASSPTSGGTYTGELFF.

This clone was seen more than once but under ten times. The J gene is TRBJ1-1, the V gene TRBV18; 7 bases align to TRBD1. With V trimmed by 4 bases and J by 7 bases, 3 bases remained unmatched. This CDR3 comprises 12 residues. Germline V CDR1 and CDR2: KGHSH, LQKENI. CDR3 sequence: CASSLGQIEAFF. For the CDR3, the DNA is TGTGCCAGCTCACTGGGACAGATTGAAGCTTTCTTT. The full variable domain, rest sourced from reference TRBV18 and TRBJ1-1, is NAGVMQNPRHLVRRRGQEARLRCSPMKGHSHVYWYRQLPEEGLKFMVYLQKENIIDESGMPKERFSAEFPKEGPSILRIQQVVRGDSAAYFCASSLGQIEAFFGQGTRLTVV.

The V gene is TRBV6-6, the J gene TRBJ1-3; D uncertain. V was trimmed by 0 bases and J by 6 bases, leaving 15 bases between them. The germline V gene has CDR1 MNHNY and CDR2 SVGAGI (reference sequence). CDR3 length: 16 amino acids. The CDR3 reads CASSYSGSSAQNTIYF. The CDR3 bases are TGTGCCAGCAGTTACTCCGGCAGCTCCGCACAAAACACCATATATTTT.

The chain links TRBV5-4 to TRBJ2-2, with 7 bases fitting TRBD1. Germline CDR1 SGHNT, CDR2 YYREEE (reference sequence). The CDR3 extends over 14 amino acids. Losses at the gene ends were 2 bases for V and 3 bases for J; bases not matched to a gene: 1. The CDR3 sequence is CASSFRGYTGELFF. The CDR3 bases are TGTGCCAGCAGCTTCAGGGGGTACACCGGGGAGCTGTTTTTT.

A few counts support this clone. The rearrangement joins TRBV4-1 to TRBJ1-3; no reliable D call. CDR3 length: 11 amino acids. Germline CDR1 reads MGHRA; CDR2 reads YSYEKL. V shed 5 bases and J shed 3 bases, with 2 bases lying between them. CDR3 residues: CASSDGNTIYF. In nucleotides, the CDR3 is TGCGCCAGCAGCGATGGAAACACCATATATTTT.

The V and J genes are TRBV5-4 and TRBJ1-2; D perhaps matches TRBD1 (5 bases). This CDR3 is built from 14 residues. CDR1 and CDR2 from the germline V gene are SGHNT and YYREEE (reference sequence). V lost 1 base to trimming and J lost 6 bases, with 13 bases between them. The CDR3 region is CASSLPTRGDGYTF. The CDR3 nucleotides read TGTGCCAGCAGCTTGCCTACACGGGGGGATGGCTACACCTTC.

This sequence joins TRBV19 and TRBJ2-1; D gene uncertain. Germline-derived CDR1 and CDR2 are LNHDA and SQIVND (reference sequence). The V and J ends lost 2 bases and 5 bases respectively, with 16 bases between them. This CDR3 spans 16 amino acids. CDR3 sequence (DNA): TGTGCCAGTAGTATAATGTCTTGGAAAGGAAACAATGAGCAGTTCTTC. It specifies CASSIMSWKGNNEQFF.